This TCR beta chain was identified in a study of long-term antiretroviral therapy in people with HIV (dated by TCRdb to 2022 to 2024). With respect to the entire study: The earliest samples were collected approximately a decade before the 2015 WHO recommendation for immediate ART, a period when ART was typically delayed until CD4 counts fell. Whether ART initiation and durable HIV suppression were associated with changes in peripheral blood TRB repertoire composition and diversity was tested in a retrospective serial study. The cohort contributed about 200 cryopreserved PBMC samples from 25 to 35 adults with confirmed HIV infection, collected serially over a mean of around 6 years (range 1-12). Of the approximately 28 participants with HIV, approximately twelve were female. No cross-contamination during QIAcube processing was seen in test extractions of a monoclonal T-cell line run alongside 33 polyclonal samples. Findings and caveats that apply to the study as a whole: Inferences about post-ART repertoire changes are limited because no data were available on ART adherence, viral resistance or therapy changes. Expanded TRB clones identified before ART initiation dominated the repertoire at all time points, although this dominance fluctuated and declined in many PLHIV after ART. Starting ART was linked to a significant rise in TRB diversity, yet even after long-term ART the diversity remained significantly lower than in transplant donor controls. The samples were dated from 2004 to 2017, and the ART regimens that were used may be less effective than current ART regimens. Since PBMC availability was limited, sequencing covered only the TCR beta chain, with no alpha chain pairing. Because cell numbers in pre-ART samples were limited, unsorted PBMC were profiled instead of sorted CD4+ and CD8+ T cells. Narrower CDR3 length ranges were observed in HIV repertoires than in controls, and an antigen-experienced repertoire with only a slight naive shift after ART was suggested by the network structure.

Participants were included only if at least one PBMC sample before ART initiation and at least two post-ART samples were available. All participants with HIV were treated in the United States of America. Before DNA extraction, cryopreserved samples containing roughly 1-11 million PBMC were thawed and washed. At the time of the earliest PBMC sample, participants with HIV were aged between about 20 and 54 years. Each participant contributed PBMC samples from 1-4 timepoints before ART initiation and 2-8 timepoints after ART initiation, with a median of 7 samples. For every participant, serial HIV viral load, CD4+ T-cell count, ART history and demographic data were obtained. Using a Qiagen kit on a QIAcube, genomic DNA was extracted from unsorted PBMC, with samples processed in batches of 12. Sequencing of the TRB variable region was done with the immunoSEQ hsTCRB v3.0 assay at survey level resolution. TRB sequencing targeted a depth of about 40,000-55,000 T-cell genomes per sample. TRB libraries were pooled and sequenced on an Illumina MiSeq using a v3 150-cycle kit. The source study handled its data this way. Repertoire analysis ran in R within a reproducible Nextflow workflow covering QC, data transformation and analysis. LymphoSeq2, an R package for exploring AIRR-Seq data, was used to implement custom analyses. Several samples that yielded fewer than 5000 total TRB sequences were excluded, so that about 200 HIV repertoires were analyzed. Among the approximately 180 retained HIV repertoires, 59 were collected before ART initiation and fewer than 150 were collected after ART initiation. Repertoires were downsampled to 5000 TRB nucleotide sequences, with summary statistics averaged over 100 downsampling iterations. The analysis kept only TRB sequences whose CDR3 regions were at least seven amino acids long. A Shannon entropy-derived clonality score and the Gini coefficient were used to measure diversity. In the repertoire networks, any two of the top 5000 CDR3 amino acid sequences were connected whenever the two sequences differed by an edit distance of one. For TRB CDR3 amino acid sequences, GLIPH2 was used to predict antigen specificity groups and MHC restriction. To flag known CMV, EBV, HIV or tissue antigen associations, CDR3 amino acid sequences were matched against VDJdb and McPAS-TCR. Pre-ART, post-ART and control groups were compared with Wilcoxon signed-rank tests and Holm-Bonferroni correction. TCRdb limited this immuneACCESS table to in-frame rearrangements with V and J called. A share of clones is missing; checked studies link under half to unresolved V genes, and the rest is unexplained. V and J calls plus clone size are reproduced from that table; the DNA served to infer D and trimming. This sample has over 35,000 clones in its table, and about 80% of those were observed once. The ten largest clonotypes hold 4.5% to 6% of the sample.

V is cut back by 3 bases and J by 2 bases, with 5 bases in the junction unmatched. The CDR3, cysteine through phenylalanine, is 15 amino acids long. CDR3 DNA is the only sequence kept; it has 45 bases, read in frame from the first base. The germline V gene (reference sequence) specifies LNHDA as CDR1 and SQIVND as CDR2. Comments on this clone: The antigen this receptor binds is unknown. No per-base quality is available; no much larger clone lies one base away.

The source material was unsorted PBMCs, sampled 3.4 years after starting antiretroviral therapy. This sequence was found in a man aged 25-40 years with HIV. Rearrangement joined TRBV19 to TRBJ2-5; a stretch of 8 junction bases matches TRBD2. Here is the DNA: TGTGCCAGTAGTATTTCTAGCGGGCCACAAGAGACCCAGTACTTC. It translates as CASSISSGPQETQYF.